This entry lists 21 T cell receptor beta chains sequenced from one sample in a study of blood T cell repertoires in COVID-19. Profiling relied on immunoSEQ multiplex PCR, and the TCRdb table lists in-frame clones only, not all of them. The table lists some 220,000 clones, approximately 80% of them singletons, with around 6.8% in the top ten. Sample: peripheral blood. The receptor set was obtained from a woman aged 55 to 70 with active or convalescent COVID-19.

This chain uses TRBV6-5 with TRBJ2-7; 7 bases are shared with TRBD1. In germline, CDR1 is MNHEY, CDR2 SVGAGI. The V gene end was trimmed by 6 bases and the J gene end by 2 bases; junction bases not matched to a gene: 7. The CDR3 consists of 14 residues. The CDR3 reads CASRPWDSTYEQYF. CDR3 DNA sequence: TGTGCCAGCAGGCCCTGGGACAGTACCTACGAGCAGTACTTC.

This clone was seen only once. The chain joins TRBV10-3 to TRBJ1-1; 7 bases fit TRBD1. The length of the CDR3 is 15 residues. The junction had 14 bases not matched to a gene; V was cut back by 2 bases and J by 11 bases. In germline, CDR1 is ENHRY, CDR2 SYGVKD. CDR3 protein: CAISEPAGTVIGAFF. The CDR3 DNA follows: TGTGCCATCAGTGAGCCCGCCGGGACAGTAATAGGGGCTTTCTTT.

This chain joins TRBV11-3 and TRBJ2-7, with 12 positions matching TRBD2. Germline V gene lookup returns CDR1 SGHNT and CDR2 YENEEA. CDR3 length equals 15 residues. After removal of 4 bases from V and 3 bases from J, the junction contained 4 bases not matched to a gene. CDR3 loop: CASSSRLAGVYEQYF. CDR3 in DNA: TGTGCCAGCAGCTCTAGACTAGCGGGAGTCTACGAGCAGTACTTC. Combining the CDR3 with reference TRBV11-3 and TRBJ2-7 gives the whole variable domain EAGVVQSPRYKIIEKKQPVAFWCNPISGHNTLYWYLQNLGQGPELLIRYENEEAVDDSQLPKDRFSAERLKGVDSTLKIQPAELGDSAVYLCASSSRLAGVYEQYFGPGTRLTVT.

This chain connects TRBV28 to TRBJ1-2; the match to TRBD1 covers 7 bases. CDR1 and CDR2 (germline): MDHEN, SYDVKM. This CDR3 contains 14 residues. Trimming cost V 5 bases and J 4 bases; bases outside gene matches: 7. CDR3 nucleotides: TGTGCCAGCAGTCGAAGCAGGGGGTTCTATGGCTACACCTTC. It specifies CASSRSRGFYGYTF.

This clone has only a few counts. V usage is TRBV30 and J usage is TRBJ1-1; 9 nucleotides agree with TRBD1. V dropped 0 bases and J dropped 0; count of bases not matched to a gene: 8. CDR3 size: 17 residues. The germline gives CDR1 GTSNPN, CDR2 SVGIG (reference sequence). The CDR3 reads CAWSVRWGDRVNTEAFF. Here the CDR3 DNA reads TGTGCCTGGAGTGTACGGTGGGGGGACAGGGTGAACACTGAAGCTTTCTTT. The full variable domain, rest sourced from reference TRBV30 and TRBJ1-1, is SQTIHQWPATLVQPVGSPLSLECTVEGTSNPNLYWYRQAAGRGLQLLFYSVGIGQISSEVPQNLSASRPQDRQFILSSKKLLLSDSGFYLCAWSVRWGDRVNTEAFFGQGTRLTVV.

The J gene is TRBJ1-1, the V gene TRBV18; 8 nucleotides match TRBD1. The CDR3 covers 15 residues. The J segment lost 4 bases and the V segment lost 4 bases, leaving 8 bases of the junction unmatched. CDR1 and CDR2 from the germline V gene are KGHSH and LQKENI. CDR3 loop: CASSQGQGGFTEAFF. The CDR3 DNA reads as TGTGCCAGCTCACAAGGACAGGGAGGCTTCACTGAAGCTTTCTTT.

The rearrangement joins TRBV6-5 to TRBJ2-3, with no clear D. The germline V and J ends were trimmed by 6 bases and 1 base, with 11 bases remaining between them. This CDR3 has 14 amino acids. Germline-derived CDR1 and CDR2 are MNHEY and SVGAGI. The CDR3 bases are TGTGCCAGCAGCCCGAGTCAGGGCACAGATACGCAGTATTTT. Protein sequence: CASSPSQGTDTQYF.

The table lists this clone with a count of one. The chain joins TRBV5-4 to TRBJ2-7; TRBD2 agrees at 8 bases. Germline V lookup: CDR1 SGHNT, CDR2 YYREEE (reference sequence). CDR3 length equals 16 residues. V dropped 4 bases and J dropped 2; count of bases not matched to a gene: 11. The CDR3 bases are TGTGCCAGCAGCCGCGGACCTAGCGGGTCCACCTACGAGCAGTACTTC. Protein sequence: CASSRGPSGSTYEQYF.

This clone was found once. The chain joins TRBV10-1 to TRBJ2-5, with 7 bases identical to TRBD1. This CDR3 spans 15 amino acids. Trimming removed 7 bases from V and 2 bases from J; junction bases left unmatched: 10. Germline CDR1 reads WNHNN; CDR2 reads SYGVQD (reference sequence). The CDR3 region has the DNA TGCGCCAGCATTAACAGGGGCCCCCCGCAAGAGACCCAGTACTTC. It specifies CASINRGPPQETQYF.

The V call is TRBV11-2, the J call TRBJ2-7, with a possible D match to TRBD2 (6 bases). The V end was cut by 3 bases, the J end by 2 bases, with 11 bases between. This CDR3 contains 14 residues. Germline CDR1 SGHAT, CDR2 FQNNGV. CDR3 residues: CASSFGGGAYEQYV. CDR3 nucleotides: TGTGCCAGCAGCTTCGGGGGTGGCGCCTACGAGCAGTACGTC.

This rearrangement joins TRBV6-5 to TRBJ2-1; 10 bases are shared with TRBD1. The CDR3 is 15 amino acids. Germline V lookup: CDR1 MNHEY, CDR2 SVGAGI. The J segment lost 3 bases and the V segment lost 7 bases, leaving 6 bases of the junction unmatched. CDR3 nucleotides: TGTGCCAGCACTCAGACAGGGGGCGTCTACAATGAGCAGTTCTTC. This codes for CASTQTGGVYNEQFF.

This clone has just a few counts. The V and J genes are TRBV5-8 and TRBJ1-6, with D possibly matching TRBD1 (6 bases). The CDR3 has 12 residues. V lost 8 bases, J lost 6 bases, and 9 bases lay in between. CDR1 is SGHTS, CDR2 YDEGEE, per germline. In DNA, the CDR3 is TGTGCCAGTACAGGGTTTAATTCACCCCTCCACTTT. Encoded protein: CASTGFNSPLHF.

Written as DNA, the CDR3 is TGTGCCAGCAGCTCAGGACTGACAAATCAGCCCCAGCATTTT. Its translation: CASSSGLTNQPQHF. The chain uses TRBV7-9 and TRBJ1-5; D remains unclear. Germline-derived CDR1 and CDR2 are SEHNR and FQNEAQ (reference sequence). The CDR3 consists of 14 residues. Trimming pared 4 bases from V and 4 bases from J, leaving 11 bases between. Looking up the rest from reference TRBV7-9 and TRBJ1-5 gives the full variable domain: DTGVSQNPRHKITKRGQNVTFRCDPISEHNRLYWYRQTLGQGPEFLTYFQNEAQLEKSRLLSDRFSAERPKGSFSTLEIQRTEQGDSAMYLCASSSGLTNQPQHFGDGTRLSIL.

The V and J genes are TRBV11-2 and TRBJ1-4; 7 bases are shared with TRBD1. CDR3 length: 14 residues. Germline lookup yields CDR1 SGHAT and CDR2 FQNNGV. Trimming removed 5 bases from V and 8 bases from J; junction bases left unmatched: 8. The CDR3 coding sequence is TGTGCCAGCAGCCGGGACAGCATTTCGGAAAAACTGTTTTTT. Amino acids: CASSRDSISEKLFF.

The DNA of the CDR3 is TGCAGCGTTGATTTGCGTCCTGAAGCTTTCTTT. Translation gives CSVDLRPEAFF. This chain joins TRBV29-1 and TRBJ1-1; D gene uncertain. Germline V gene data show CDR1 as SQVTM and CDR2 as ANQGSEA. V lost 3 bases, J lost 6 bases, and 8 bases lay in between. CDR3 length equals 11 residues.

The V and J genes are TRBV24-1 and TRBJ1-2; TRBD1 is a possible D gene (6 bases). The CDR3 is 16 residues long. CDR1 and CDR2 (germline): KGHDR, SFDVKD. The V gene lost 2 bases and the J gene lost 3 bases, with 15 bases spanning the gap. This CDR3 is CATSDSLQGEDYGYTF. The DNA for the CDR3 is TGTGCCACCAGTGATTCCCTACAGGGTGAAGACTATGGCTACACCTTC.

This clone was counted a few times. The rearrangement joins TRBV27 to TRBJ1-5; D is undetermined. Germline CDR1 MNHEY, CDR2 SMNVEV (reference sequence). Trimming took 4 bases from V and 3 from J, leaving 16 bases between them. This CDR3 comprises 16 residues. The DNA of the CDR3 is TGTGCCAGCAGTTCTATCCCAGCTAGGTACAATCAGCCCCAGCATTTT. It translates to CASSSIPARYNQPQHF.

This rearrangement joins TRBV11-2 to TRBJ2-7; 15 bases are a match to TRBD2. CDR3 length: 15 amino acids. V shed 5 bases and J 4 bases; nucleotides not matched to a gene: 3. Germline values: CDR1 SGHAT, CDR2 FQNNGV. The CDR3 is CASSPGTSGRYEQYF. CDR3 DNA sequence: TGTGCCAGCAGCCCGGGGACTAGCGGGAGGTACGAGCAGTACTTC.

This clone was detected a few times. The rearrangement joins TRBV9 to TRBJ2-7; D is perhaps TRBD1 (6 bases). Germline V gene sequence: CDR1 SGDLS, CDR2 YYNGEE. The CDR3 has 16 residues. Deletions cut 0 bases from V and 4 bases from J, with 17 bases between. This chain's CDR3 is CASSVEGGSGAYEQYF. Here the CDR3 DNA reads TGTGCCAGCAGCGTAGAAGGGGGATCTGGGGCTTACGAGCAGTACTTC. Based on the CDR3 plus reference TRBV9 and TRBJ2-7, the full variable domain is DSGVTQTPKHLITATGQRVTLRCSPRSGDLSVYWYQQSLDQGLQFLIQYYNGEERAKGNILERFSAQQFPDLHSELNLSSLELGDSALYFCASSVEGGSGAYEQYFGPGTRLTVT.

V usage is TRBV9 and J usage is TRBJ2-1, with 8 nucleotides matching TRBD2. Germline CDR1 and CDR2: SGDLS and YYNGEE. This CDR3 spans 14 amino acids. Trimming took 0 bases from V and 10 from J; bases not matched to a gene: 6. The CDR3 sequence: CASSVGAGAREQFF. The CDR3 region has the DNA TGTGCCAGCAGCGTAGGAGCGGGAGCAAGGGAGCAGTTCTTC.

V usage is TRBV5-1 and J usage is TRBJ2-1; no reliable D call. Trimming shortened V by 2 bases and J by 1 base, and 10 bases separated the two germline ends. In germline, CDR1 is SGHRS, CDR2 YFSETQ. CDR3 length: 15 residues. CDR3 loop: CASSLEEFSYNEQFF. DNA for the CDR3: TGCGCCAGCAGCTTAGAGGAGTTTTCCTACAATGAGCAGTTCTTC. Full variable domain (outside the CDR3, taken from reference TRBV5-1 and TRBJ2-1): KAGVTQTPRYLIKTRGQQVTLSCSPISGHRSVSWYQQTPGQGLQFLFEYFSETQRNKGNFPGRFSGRQFSNSRSEMNVSTLELGDSALYLCASSLEEFSYNEQFFGPGTRLTVL.